Here is one T cell receptor beta chain with its context. Its antigen is unidentified. A much larger clone lies a single base off, so this may be a read error. The library came from three nested PCR rounds adapted from ARM-PCR protocols. TCRdb re-analysed the multiplex PCR reads in MiXCR, keeping a single row per CDR3 protein. The data hold about 120,000 distinct CDR3 sequences, with 66% observed a single time. The data stem from a study of tumor and adjacent non-tumor tissue in lung cancer. General study findings and limits: Top 100 clones took a larger repertoire share in normal lung.

This sample's RNA came from whole unsorted tissue. The CDR3 is 14 residues long. Trimming removed 5 bases from V and 1 base from J; junction bases left unmatched: 3. Germline CDR1 is DFQATT and CDR2 is SNEGSKA (reference sequence). The chain combines TRBV20-1 with TRBJ2-1; 9 bases are shared with TRBD2. Sequencing was carried out using lung tumor tissue. This receptor was taken from a man aged 25 to 45 with non-small cell lung cancer. The DNA for the CDR3 is TGCAGTGCTTTTAGCGGGGGTTCCTACAATGAGCAGTTCTTC. Translating it yields CSAFSGGSYNEQFF.